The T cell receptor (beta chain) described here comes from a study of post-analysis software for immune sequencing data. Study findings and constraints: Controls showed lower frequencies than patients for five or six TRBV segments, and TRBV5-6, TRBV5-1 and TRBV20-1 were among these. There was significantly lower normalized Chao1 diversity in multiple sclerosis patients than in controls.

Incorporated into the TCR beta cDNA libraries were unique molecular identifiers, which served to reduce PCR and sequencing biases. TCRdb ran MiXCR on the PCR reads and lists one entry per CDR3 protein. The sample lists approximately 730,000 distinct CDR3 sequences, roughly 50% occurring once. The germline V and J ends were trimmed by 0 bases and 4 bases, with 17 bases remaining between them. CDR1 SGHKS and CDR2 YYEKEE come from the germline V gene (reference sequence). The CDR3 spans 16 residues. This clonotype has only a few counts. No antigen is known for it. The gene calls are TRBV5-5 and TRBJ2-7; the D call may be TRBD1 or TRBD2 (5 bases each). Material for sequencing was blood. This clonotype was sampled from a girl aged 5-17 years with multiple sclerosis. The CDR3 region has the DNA TGTGCCAGCAGCTTGGTCTGGGACCGTGGTGGGTACGAGCAGTACTTC. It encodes CASSLVWDRGGYEQYF.